This entry concerns a single T cell receptor (beta chain). Its antigen is still unknown. There were only Caucasian adults among the donors, and all lived in Nashville, Tennessee. CD4+ cells yielded CD45RA+ naive and CD45RA-negative memory subsets. Germline CDR1 reads KGHSH; CDR2 reads LQKENI. V dropped 8 bases and J dropped 2 bases, with 15 bases sitting between them. The CDR3 covers 15 residues. These data belong to a study of shared clonotypes between healthy human individuals. Study observations and caveats: Only blood samples were collected, and tissue repertoires likely differ. When naive CD4 clonotypes were compared across a few donors, approximately 5% were shared.

Assay used: immunoSEQ multiplex PCR; TCRdb lists only in-frame clones, some missing. The repertoire has roughly 2,300,000 clones, 85% to 95% of them found once; the top ten carry about 0.41%. The chain recombines TRBV18 with TRBJ2-2; the D gene is possibly TRBD1 (6 bases). The source material was naive CD4+ T cells from PBMCs. Subset defined: CD45RA+ positively selected. The TCR comes from a man aged 18 to 30 in good health. Some clones in this sample may be carry-over from other donors' samples. This chain's CDR3 is CASNGAGANTGELFF. The CDR3 region has the DNA TGTGCCAGCAACGGGGCAGGGGCAAACACCGGGGAGCTGTTTTTT.